The 27 T cell receptor beta chains presented below share a single source sample, sequenced in a study. TCRdb processed the 5' RACE reads anew with MiXCR; each CDR3 protein has one entry. The table records around 6,400 distinct CDR3 sequences, more than 50% of them present only once. Sample: tumor-infiltrating memory CD4+ T cells sorted from the breast tumor. Subset of the sample: memory CD4+ T cells, CD4+CD45RO+CD25-. These receptors were taken from a female donor with breast cancer.

With regard to this clonotype: A much larger clone lies one base from this, so it may be a read error. This rearrangement joins TRBV7-3 to TRBJ1-1, with a weak D call TRBD1 (5 bases). The CDR3 has 13 residues. The germline V and J ends were trimmed by 5 bases and 10 bases, with 17 bases remaining between them. Germline V gives CDR1 SGHTA, CDR2 FQGTGA. CDR3 DNA: TGTGCCAGCAGCCCGGAAGGGGTGCGCGGAGCTTTCTTT. As protein: CASSPEGVRGAFF.

This clonotype was counted a few times. The chain carries TRBV7-2 and TRBJ2-5, with 7 bases identical to TRBD1. CDR1 SGHTA and CDR2 FQGNSA come from the germline V gene. This CDR3 is 16 amino acids long. Trimming took 5 bases from V and 2 from J; bases not matched to a gene: 11. This CDR3 reads CASSPRPPGQQETQYF. The CDR3 DNA is TGTGCCAGCAGCCCTCGCCCGCCGGGACAGCAAGAGACCCAGTACTTC.

This clonotype is large in the sample. The chain joins TRBV20-1 to TRBJ2-3, with TRBD1 matching over 7 bases. This CDR3 has 12 residues. Germline CDR1 is DFQATT and CDR2 is SNEGSKA (reference sequence). After removal of 4 bases from V and 3 bases from J, the junction contained 1 base not matched to a gene. CDR3 in amino acids: CSAKDRTDTQYF. The CDR3 bases are TGCAGTGCTAAGGACAGGACAGATACGCAGTATTTT.

Only one count was recorded for this clonotype. This chain links TRBV12-2 with TRBJ2-1; the table's TRBD1 call for D was not verified on the DNA. TRBV12-2 is a pseudogene locus. This CDR3 has 16 residues. The CDR3, as DNA: TGTGCAAGTCGCTTAGTCCCGACCGCAGCATACAATGAGCAGTTCTTC. Its translation: CASRLVPTAAYNEQFF.

V gene TRBV20-1 combines with J gene TRBJ2-1, with 9 bases aligning to TRBD1. Germline lookup yields CDR1 DFQATT and CDR2 SNEGSKA (reference sequence). The CDR3 is 14 amino acids. V was pared by 6 bases and J by 2 bases, with 5 bases of the junction left unmatched. The CDR3 loop is CSAQTGGAYNEQFF. CDR3 bases: TGCAGTGCGCAGACAGGGGGAGCCTACAATGAGCAGTTCTTC.

The V and J genes are TRBV12-3 or TRBV12-4 and TRBJ1-5; the D gene is possibly TRBD1 (6 bases). The germline V and J ends were trimmed by 6 bases and 1 base, with 13 bases remaining between them. The length of the CDR3 is 15 residues. CDR3 amino acids: CASSLQGLSNQPQHF. DNA for the CDR3: TGTGCCAGCAGCCTACAGGGTCTAAGCAATCAGCCCCAGCATTTT.

The chain joins TRBV11-2 to TRBJ2-3, with no clear D. This CDR3 has 12 residues. Per the germline V gene, CDR1 is SGHAT and CDR2 is FQNNGV. V lost 5 bases to trimming and J lost 6 bases, with 9 bases between them. CDR3 bases: TGTGCCAGCAGCCCAAGTGGGGATACGCAGTATTTT. It specifies CASSPSGDTQYF.

The J gene is TRBJ2-7, the V gene TRBV15; D gene uncertain. Germline CDR1 LNHNV, CDR2 YYDKDF (reference sequence). Trimming left V 0 bases short and J 2 bases short, with 11 bases between. This CDR3 comprises 15 residues. The DNA of the CDR3 is TGTGCCACCAGCAGAGATCGCAGCATTGCCTACGAGCAGTACTTC. Amino acids: CATSRDRSIAYEQYF.

V usage is TRBV6-1 and J usage is TRBJ2-1, with a weak D call TRBD2 (6 bases). Germline V gives CDR1 MNHNS, CDR2 SASEGT. V lost 9 bases, J lost 9 bases, and 21 bases lay in between. The CDR3 is 14 amino acids. The CDR3 region has the DNA TGTGCCAGTGCCCGGGAGATTTATCGAGGTGAGCAGTTCTTC. It is translated as CASAREIYRGEQFF.

This clonotype has more than one count but fewer than ten. CDR3 loop: CASRPGQAPSGANVLTF. CDR3 DNA: TGCGCCAGCAGGCCGGGACAAGCTCCCTCTGGGGCCAACGTCCTGACTTTC. J is TRBJ2-6 and V is TRBV5-1, with D perhaps TRBD1 (6 bases). Germline V lookup: CDR1 SGHRS, CDR2 YFSETQ. The CDR3 totals 17 residues. V lost 5 bases to trimming and J lost 0 bases, with 15 bases between them.

The chain links TRBV5-6 to TRBJ2-3; D is unclear. The CDR3 is made up of 15 amino acids. Trimming took off 1 base at V and 7 bases at J, with 16 bases between the two ends. Germline CDR1 and CDR2: SGHDT and YYEEEE. The CDR3 loop is CASSLTAIDRNTQYF. The CDR3 coding sequence is TGTGCCAGCAGCTTGACCGCGATCGATCGAAATACGCAGTATTTT.

The chain has TRBV5-6 and TRBJ2-7, with D uncertain. V was pared by 1 base and J by 0 bases, with 8 bases between. The CDR3 contains 14 residues. Per the germline V gene, CDR1 is SGHDT and CDR2 is YYEEEE. CDR3 DNA sequence: TGTGCCAGCAGCTTGTATCAGGACTCCTACGAGCAGTACTTC. Translating gives CASSLYQDSYEQYF.

The chain joins TRBV5-1 to TRBJ2-7, with D unclear. CDR3 size: 13 residues. Trimming pared 4 bases from V and 3 bases from J, leaving 11 bases between. Germline loops: CDR1 SGHRS, CDR2 YFSETQ. The CDR3, as DNA: TGCGCCAGCAGCCCCACGGAGAACTACGAGCAGTACTTC. This encodes CASSPTENYEQYF.

This sequence joins TRBV11-3 and TRBJ1-1; D uncertain. The CDR3 extends over 14 amino acids. Trimming cost V 1 base and J 5 bases, with 11 bases left between them. CDR1 is SGHNT and CDR2 is YENEEA in the germline V gene. Here the CDR3 DNA reads TGTGCCAGCAGCTTAGGTAGTATAGGGACTGAAGCTTTCTTT. Protein: CASSLGSIGTEAFF.

The chain couples TRBV12-3 or TRBV12-4 to TRBJ2-3; TRBD2 agrees at 11 bases. The CDR3 spans 17 residues. Trimming removed 3 bases from V and 4 bases from J; junction bases left unmatched: 9. The CDR3 DNA is TGTGCCAGCAGTTTTCATCTAGCGGGGGGAGGAGCAGATACGCAGTATTTT. Its translation is CASSFHLAGGGADTQYF.

About this clonotype itself: Compared with germline, one end of the junction differs, possibly owing to a read error. The genes are TRBV4-1 and TRBJ2-7; D unresolved. Germline values: CDR1 MGHRA, CDR2 YSYEKL. CDR3 size: 18 residues. The CDR3 sequence: CASSQESPQHHLYYEQYF. DNA of the CDR3: TGTGCCAGCAGCCAAGAGTCGCCCCAGCACCACCTCTATTACGAGCAGTACTTC.

The chain joins TRBV7-2 to TRBJ2-3; 11 nucleotides match TRBD1. The ends lost 4 bases at V and 6 bases at J; junction bases unmatched: 3. Per germline, CDR1 SGHTA and CDR2 FQGNSA. The CDR3 extends over 14 amino acids. CDR3 residues: CASSWDRGGDTQYF. DNA of the CDR3: TGTGCCAGCAGCTGGGACAGGGGGGGCGATACGCAGTATTTT.

This clonotype counts as large. The V call is TRBV5-1, the J call TRBJ2-7; 8 nucleotides line up with TRBD1. Germline CDR1 is SGHRS and CDR2 is YFSETQ. The V and J ends lost 0 bases and 6 bases, in that order; junction bases with no gene match: 5. The CDR3 spans 14 residues. Here the CDR3 reads CASSLGQGASEQYF. The CDR3 DNA is TGCGCCAGCAGCTTGGGCCAGGGGGCTAGCGAGCAGTACTTC.

This clonotype rates as large (0.1 to 1%). The chain has TRBV5-1 and TRBJ1-1; a weak D match, TRBD1 (6 bases). Germline V gives CDR1 SGHRS, CDR2 YFSETQ. V gave up 7 bases and J gave up 2 bases, with 21 bases separating them. The CDR3 covers 16 residues. CDR3 DNA sequence: TGCGCCAGCGCCCGGGAGGGGAGGGGGAGTAACACTGAAGCTTTCTTT. Translated: CASAREGRGSNTEAFF.

This CDR3 reads CASSPTREKLFF. The CDR3 nucleotides are TGTGCCAGCAGCCCCACTCGCGAAAAACTGTTTTTT. V is TRBV6-6 and J is TRBJ1-4; unclear D gene. This CDR3 has 12 residues. V was trimmed by 6 bases and J by 8 bases, leaving 10 bases between them. CDR1 and CDR2 (germline): MNHNY, SVGAGI (reference sequence).

This clonotype was observed a handful of times. The genes are TRBV5-1 and TRBJ2-1; TRBD2 matches 8 bases. Germline V CDR1 and CDR2: SGHRS, YFSETQ. The trim removed 0 bases at V and 4 bases at J, leaving 3 bases unmatched. The CDR3 has 15 amino acids. The CDR3 nucleotides read TGCGCCAGCAGCTTGGGGGGACTAGGTTACAATGAGCAGTTCTTC. Translating gives CASSLGGLGYNEQFF.

The chain couples TRBV12-3 or TRBV12-4 to TRBJ1-1; TRBD1 agrees at 7 bases. The CDR3 extends over 15 amino acids. V was clipped by 8 bases and J by 9 bases; unmatched bases: 18. The chain's CDR3 is CASGQTETGTGKAFF. In DNA form, the CDR3 reads TGTGCCAGCGGTCAGACAGAGACAGGGACGGGGAAAGCTTTCTTT.

The V gene is TRBV7-9, the J gene TRBJ1-5; D is perhaps TRBD1 (6 bases). CDR3 length equals 14 residues. V was clipped by 5 bases and J by 3 bases, with 11 bases between them. The germline V gene has CDR1 SEHNR and CDR2 FQNEAQ (reference sequence). This CDR3 reads CASSHDRYNQPQHF. CDR3 nucleotide sequence: TGTGCCAGCAGCCACGACAGGTACAATCAGCCCCAGCATTTT. Full variable domain (outside the CDR3, taken from reference TRBV7-9 and TRBJ1-5): DTGVSQNPRHKITKRGQNVTFRCDPISEHNRLYWYRQTLGQGPEFLTYFQNEAQLEKSRLLSDRFSAERPKGSFSTLEIQRTEQGDSAMYLCASSHDRYNQPQHFGDGTRLSIL.

J is TRBJ1-2 and V is TRBV20-1; D may be TRBD1 (6 bases). Germline CDR1 reads DFQATT; CDR2 reads SNEGSKA (reference sequence). The CDR3 totals 12 residues. With 5 bases removed from V and 8 bases from J, the gap between germline ends came to 15 bases. The CDR3 region has the DNA TGCAGTGCTCTCGGACAGACATCCGGCTACACCTTC. It encodes CSALGQTSGYTF.

This clonotype was found a few times. This chain uses TRBV20-1 with TRBJ2-1; perhaps TRBD2 as D (6 bases). Germline-derived CDR1 and CDR2 are DFQATT and SNEGSKA (reference sequence). The CDR3 consists of 14 residues. V was trimmed by 0 bases and J by 8 bases, leaving 14 bases between them. The CDR3 protein is CSARDGLLGDEQFF. The DNA for the CDR3 is TGCAGTGCTAGAGATGGACTACTAGGCGATGAGCAGTTCTTC.

The chain links TRBV5-1 to TRBJ1-5; 7 positions agree with TRBD1. The germline CDR1 and CDR2 sequences are SGHRS and YFSETQ. Unmatched junction bases numbered 9, after V lost 0 bases and J lost 0 bases. The CDR3 runs to 18 residues. The chain's CDR3 is CASSLAPGDSYSNQPQHF. DNA for the CDR3: TGCGCCAGCAGCTTGGCTCCGGGGGACAGCTATAGCAATCAGCCCCAGCATTTT.

The chain recombines TRBV20-1 with TRBJ2-5, with D perhaps assigned TRBD1 or TRBD2 (5 bases each). There are 13 residues in the CDR3. The germline gives CDR1 DFQATT, CDR2 SNEGSKA (reference sequence). V lost 3 bases, J lost 2 bases, and 10 bases lay in between. This CDR3 reads CSASEGSQETQYF. CDR3 bases: TGCAGTGCTAGCGAGGGGAGTCAAGAGACCCAGTACTTC.